The T cell receptor (beta chain) described here comes from a study of identical twins. TCRdb redid the calling of the 5' RACE reads with MiXCR, one entry per CDR3 protein. The table includes 120,000 to 150,000 distinct CDR3 sequences, around 3.6% detected once. This clonotype has a handful of counts. The CDR3 runs to 16 residues. Germline V lookup: CDR1 MNHNS, CDR2 SASEGT. V lost 4 bases and J 5 bases, leaving 20 bases between the germline ends. Material: memory T cells sorted from blood. The TCR was taken from a man between 18 and 29 years old in good health. This chain links TRBV6-1 with TRBJ1-1; TRBD1 might be the D (5 bases). The CDR3 DNA reads TGTGCCAGCAGTGTATTGTACGGGGCAGCAGAGACTGAAGCTTTCTTT. Translating gives CASSVLYGAAETEAFF.